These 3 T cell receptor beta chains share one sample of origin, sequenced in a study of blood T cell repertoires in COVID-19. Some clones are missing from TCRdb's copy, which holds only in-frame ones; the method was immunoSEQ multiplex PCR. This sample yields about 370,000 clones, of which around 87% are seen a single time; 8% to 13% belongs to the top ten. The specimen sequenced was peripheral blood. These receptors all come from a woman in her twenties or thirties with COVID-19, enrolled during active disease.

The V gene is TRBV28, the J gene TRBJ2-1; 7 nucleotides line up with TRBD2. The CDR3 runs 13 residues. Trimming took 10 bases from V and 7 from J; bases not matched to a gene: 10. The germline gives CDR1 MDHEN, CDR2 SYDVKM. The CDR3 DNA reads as TGTGCCATCCGACGGGAGGCTGGGAATGAGCAGTTCTTC. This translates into CAIRREAGNEQFF.

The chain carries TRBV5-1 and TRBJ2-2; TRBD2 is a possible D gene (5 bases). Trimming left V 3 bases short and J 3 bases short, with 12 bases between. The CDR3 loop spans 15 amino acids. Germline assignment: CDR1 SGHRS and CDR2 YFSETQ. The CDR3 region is CASSSRGRDTGELFF. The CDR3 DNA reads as TGCGCCAGCAGCTCCCGAGGGCGGGACACCGGGGAGCTGTTTTTT.

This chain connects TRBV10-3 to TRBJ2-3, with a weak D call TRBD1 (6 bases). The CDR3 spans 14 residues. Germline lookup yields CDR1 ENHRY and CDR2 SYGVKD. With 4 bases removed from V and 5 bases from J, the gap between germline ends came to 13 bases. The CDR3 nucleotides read TGTGCCATCAGTGTCCAGGGGTCAAGAGATACGCAGTATTTT. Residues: CAISVQGSRDTQYF.